This T cell receptor beta chain was sequenced in a study of cytomegalovirus exposure and HLA in healthy donors. Germline assignment: CDR1 SGHRS and CDR2 YFSETQ. V was clipped by 7 bases and J by 2 bases, with 6 bases between them. This CDR3 spans 12 amino acids. This clone was found a few times. Its target is not known. PCR was performed using 60 Vbeta and 13 Jbeta primers. Generated by immunoSEQ multiplex PCR, the TCRdb table keeps only in-frame clones and is missing some. This table has around 200,000 clones, 75% to 85% appearing once. Broader study findings: A later analysis linked some 17,000 TCR beta sequences to HLA alleles at 0.05 false discovery rate. Sequences of the TCR beta chain were said to predict the HLA-A and HLA-B alleles of most subjects accurately.

The rearrangement links TRBV5-1 to TRBJ1-4; no clear D gene. The TCR sequence derives from a boy aged 10-17 years in good health and CMV-seronegative. Sequences were obtained from PBMCs. The CDR3 is CASRDTNEKLFF. CDR3 DNA sequence: TGCGCCAGCCGGGATACTAATGAAAAACTGTTTTTT.